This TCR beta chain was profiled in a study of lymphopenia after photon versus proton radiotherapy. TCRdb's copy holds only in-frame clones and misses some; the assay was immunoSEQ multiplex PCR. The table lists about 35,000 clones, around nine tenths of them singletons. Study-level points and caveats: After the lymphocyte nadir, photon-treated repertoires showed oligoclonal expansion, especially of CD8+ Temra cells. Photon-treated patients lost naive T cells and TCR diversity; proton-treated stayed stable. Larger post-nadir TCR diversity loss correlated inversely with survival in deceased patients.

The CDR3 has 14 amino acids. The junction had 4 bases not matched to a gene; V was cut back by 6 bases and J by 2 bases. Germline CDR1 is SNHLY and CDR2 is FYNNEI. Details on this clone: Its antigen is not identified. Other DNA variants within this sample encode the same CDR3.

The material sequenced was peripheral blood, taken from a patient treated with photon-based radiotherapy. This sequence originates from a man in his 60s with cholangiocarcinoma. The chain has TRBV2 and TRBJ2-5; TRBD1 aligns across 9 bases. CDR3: CASRPGTGQETQYF. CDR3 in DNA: TGTGCCAGCAGACCCGGGACAGGGCAAGAGACCCAGTACTTC.